Shown below are 29 T cell receptor beta chains from a single sample sequenced in a study of T cell responses to AZD1222 COVID-19 vaccine. The data were produced by immunoSEQ multiplex PCR, yet TCRdb's version contains in-frame clones alone and is incomplete. The table has approximately 140,000 clones, less than 95% seen once; the top ten hold 2.5% to 3.5%. Sequencing used peripheral blood, obtained on day 0 of AZD1222 vaccination. The receptors come from an adult in good health.

The CDR3 sequence: CASRQGGTEAFF. CDR3 sequence (DNA): TGTGCCAGCCGACAGGGTGGGACTGAAGCTTTCTTT. The chain recombines TRBV2 with TRBJ1-1, with TRBD1 matching over 7 bases. The V gene end was trimmed by 8 bases and the J gene end by 5 bases; junction bases not matched to a gene: 5. This CDR3 has 12 amino acids. Germline V lookup: CDR1 SNHLY, CDR2 FYNNEI. The full variable domain, its missing parts supplied by reference TRBV2 and TRBJ1-1, is EPEVTQTPSHQVTQMGQEVILRCVPISNHLYFYWYRQILGQKVEFLVSFYNNEISEKSEIFDDQFSVERPDGSNFTLKIRSTKLEDSAMYFCASRQGGTEAFFGQGTRLTVV.

The V and J genes are TRBV28 and TRBJ1-5; maybe TRBD1 (5 bases). CDR1 MDHEN and CDR2 SYDVKM come from the germline V gene. The CDR3 length is 18 residues. The V end lost 5 bases, the J end lost 6 bases, and 26 bases lay between the germline ends. CDR3 amino acids: CASSRSLGTSTRRQPQHF. The CDR3 DNA sequence: TGTGCCAGCAGTCGCAGCCTTGGGACGTCAACCCGGCGTCAGCCCCAGCATTTT.

The chain carries TRBV20-1 and TRBJ2-1; TRBD2 matches at 8 bases. CDR1 is DFQATT and CDR2 is SNEGSKA in the germline V gene (reference sequence). Unmatched junction bases numbered 11, after V lost 3 bases and J lost 7 bases. This CDR3 comprises 15 residues. The CDR3 here is CSASSGKEQLNEQFF. DNA of the CDR3: TGCAGTGCTAGTAGCGGGAAGGAACAATTGAATGAGCAGTTCTTC.

The chain recombines TRBV9 with TRBJ1-5; the D is unclear. V was cut by 0 bases and J by 5 bases, with 12 bases left in between. The germline CDR1 and CDR2 sequences are SGDLS and YYNGEE. CDR3 length: 15 residues. The chain's CDR3 is CASSVAPGRDQPQHF. The DNA of the CDR3 is TGTGCCAGCAGCGTAGCTCCTGGGAGAGATCAGCCCCAGCATTTT.

J is TRBJ2-7 and V is TRBV7-2; the match to TRBD2 covers 10 bases. J lost 3 bases, V lost 4 bases, and 6 bases had no gene match. This CDR3 has 15 amino acids. The germline gives CDR1 SGHTA, CDR2 FQGNSA. The CDR3 region has the DNA TGTGCCAGCAGCTCTAGGACTAGCGGTGGCTACGAGCAGTACTTC. Its protein is CASSSRTSGGYEQYF.

The chain recombines TRBV9 with TRBJ1-4; 8 bases line up with TRBD1. Germline lookup yields CDR1 SGDLS and CDR2 YYNGEE. CDR3 length equals 16 residues. V lost 3 bases, J lost 2 bases, and 6 bases stayed unmatched. CDR3 residues: CASSEQGARTNEKLFF. For the CDR3, the DNA is TGTGCCAGCAGCGAGCAGGGGGCGCGGACTAATGAAAAACTGTTTTTT.

The rearrangement links TRBV6-2 or TRBV6-3 to TRBJ2-1; TRBD1 is a possible D gene (6 bases). Germline V lookup: CDR1 MNHEY, CDR2 SVGEGT. The CDR3 contains 12 residues. The V end lost 5 bases, the J end lost 9 bases, and 11 bases lay between the germline ends. CDR3 amino acids: CASSHKGGEQFF. The CDR3 nucleotides are TGTGCCAGCAGTCACAAAGGGGGTGAGCAGTTCTTC.

The rearrangement uses TRBV11-2 and TRBJ2-1, with TRBD2 matching 11 bases. The CDR3 length is 16 residues. Germline loops: CDR1 SGHAT, CDR2 FQNNGV. V lost 1 base, J lost 7 bases, and 6 bases stayed unmatched. CDR3 sequence reads: CASSLVVSSGRNEQFF. The DNA for the CDR3 is TGTGCCAGCAGCTTAGTTGTGTCTAGCGGGAGGAATGAGCAGTTCTTC.

This chain joins TRBV28 and TRBJ1-3; no definite D call. The CDR3 totals 17 residues. Germline-derived CDR1 and CDR2 are MDHEN and SYDVKM. V lost 3 bases and J 0 bases, leaving 15 bases between the germline ends. As DNA, the CDR3 is TGTGCCAGCAGTTTTGCCGTTGGGTTTAGCTCTGGAAACACCATATATTTT. Encoded protein: CASSFAVGFSSGNTIYF.

CDR3 DNA: TGTGCCAGCAGCACGAACTCCGGGACGGGAAATCAGCCCCAGCATTTT. This codes for CASSTNSGTGNQPQHF. The chain is built from TRBV11-2 and TRBJ1-5; TRBD1 might be the D (5 bases). The length of the CDR3 is 16 residues. The ends were cut back, 5 bases at V and 4 bases at J, with 18 bases in the middle. The germline CDR1 and CDR2 sequences are SGHAT and FQNNGV. Based on the CDR3 plus reference TRBV11-2 and TRBJ1-5, the full variable domain is EAGVAQSPRYKIIEKRQSVAFWCNPISGHATLYWYQQILGQGPKLLIQFQNNGVVDDSQLPKDRFSAERLKGVDSTLKIQPAKLEDSAVYLCASSTNSGTGNQPQHFGDGTRLSIL.

The J gene is TRBJ2-5, the V gene TRBV2; D possibly corresponds to TRBD2 (5 bases). Germline lookup yields CDR1 SNHLY and CDR2 FYNNEI. Trimming removed 3 bases from V and 5 bases from J, with 13 bases in between. The CDR3 is 14 amino acids. CDR3 in amino acids: CASSDASWLETQYF. CDR3 DNA: TGTGCCAGCAGTGATGCTAGCTGGTTGGAGACCCAGTACTTC.

This sequence joins TRBV4-2 and TRBJ2-1; D not certain. This CDR3 has 13 residues. Germline values: CDR1 LGHNA, CDR2 YNFKEQ. V lost 4 bases and J 5 bases, leaving 9 bases between the germline ends. The DNA for the CDR3 is TGTGCCAGCAGCCCTATTGGGGACAATGAGCAGTTCTTC. Encoded protein: CASSPIGDNEQFF.

CDR3 DNA sequence: TGTGCCAGCAGCCAGGGACGGTACCAAGAGACCCAGTACTTC. Protein product: CASSQGRYQETQYF. The J gene is TRBJ2-5, the V gene TRBV5-6; perhaps D is TRBD1 or TRBD2 (5 bases each). This CDR3 is built from 14 residues. The germline CDR1 and CDR2 sequences are SGHDT and YYEEEE. The ends were cut back, 4 bases at V and 0 bases at J, with 10 bases in the middle.

V and J are TRBV10-3 and TRBJ2-7; D perhaps matches TRBD1 (6 bases). V was shortened by 8 bases and J by 5 bases, with 10 bases between the two germline ends. The germline CDR1 and CDR2 sequences are ENHRY and SYGVKD. The CDR3 is made up of 11 amino acids. The CDR3 loop is CAIGRGNEQYF. CDR3 in DNA: TGTGCCATCGGTAGGGGGAACGAGCAGTACTTC.

The gene calls are TRBV3-1 (or the pseudogene TRBV3-2) and TRBJ1-3; D unresolved. Germline V gene lookup returns CDR1 LGHDT and CDR2 YNNKEL (reference sequence). Trimming pared 1 base from V and 1 base from J, leaving 11 bases between. CDR3 length equals 16 residues. The CDR3 DNA follows: TGTGCCAGCAGCCAAGTGTTTGCTGGGTCTGGAAACACCATATATTTT. It yields the protein CASSQVFAGSGNTIYF.

The chain carries TRBV7-8 and TRBJ2-7; D gene unclear. Germline CDR1 and CDR2: SGHVS and FQNEAQ. The CDR3 consists of 14 residues. Trimming cost V 1 base and J 5 bases, with 12 bases left between them. This chain's CDR3 is CASSLDPGSDEQYF. The CDR3 bases are TGTGCCAGCAGCTTAGATCCCGGTTCCGACGAGCAGTACTTC.

V usage is TRBV19 and J usage is TRBJ1-1; no firm D call. CDR3 size: 8 residues. Germline-derived CDR1 and CDR2 are LNHDA and SQIVND (reference sequence). Trimming shortened V by 10 bases and J by 11 bases, and 8 bases separated the two germline ends. Here the CDR3 reads CANPHAFF. CDR3 nucleotide sequence: TGTGCCAACCCTCATGCTTTCTTT.

This chain uses TRBV28 with TRBJ1-6; 9 bases agree with TRBD1. The ends lost 6 bases at V and 9 bases at J; junction bases unmatched: 9. CDR3 length: 15 amino acids. CDR1 and CDR2 (germline): MDHEN, SYDVKM. The CDR3 bases are TGTGCCAGCAGAAAACAGGGGGCGGCGGGTTCACCCCTCCACTTT. Its protein product is CASRKQGAAGSPLHF.

The J gene is TRBJ1-5, the V gene TRBV28, with D possibly matching TRBD1 (5 bases). The CDR3 runs 15 residues. Germline V CDR1 and CDR2: MDHEN, SYDVKM. V was clipped by 2 bases and J by 4 bases, with 12 bases between them. In nucleotides, the CDR3 is TGTGCCAGCAGTTTAGTATACGAGGGGAATCAGCCCCAGCATTTT. Protein sequence: CASSLVYEGNQPQHF.

The CDR3 loop is CASSSGGPGEAFF. In DNA, the CDR3 is TGTGCCAGCTCATCCGGGGGACCGGGTGAAGCTTTCTTT. J is TRBJ1-1 and V is TRBV18, with D possibly matching TRBD1 (5 bases). The CDR3 sequence is 13 residues long. V gave up 5 bases and J gave up 7 bases, with 14 bases separating them. Looked up from germline, CDR1 is KGHSH and CDR2 is LQKENI.

Points on this clone: Relative to the germline gene, one junction end is altered; a read error may explain this. The V call is TRBV5-1, the J call TRBJ1-1, with D perhaps TRBD1 (5 bases). The length of the CDR3 is 15 residues. Germline CDR1 and CDR2: SGHRS and YFSETQ. The CDR3 coding sequence is TGCGCCAGCAGCGTCCGACAGCGCCCGAACACTGAGGCTTTCTTT. It codes for CASSVRQRPNTEAFF.

A remark on this clone: At one end the junction does not follow the germline gene, possibly because of a read error. This chain uses TRBV2 with TRBJ2-7, with D perhaps TRBD1 (5 bases). The CDR3 length is 13 residues. The germline V gene encodes CDR1 SNHLY and CDR2 FYNNEI. CDR3: CASREDRLYEQYF. CDR3 nucleotides: TGTGCCAGCAGAGAAGACAGACTCTACGAGCAGTACTTC.

This chain connects TRBV12-3 or TRBV12-4 to TRBJ1-5; no clear D gene. Trimming cost V 5 bases and J 5 bases, with 10 bases left between them. This CDR3 spans 13 amino acids. The CDR3 region has the DNA TGTGCCAGCAGTCCCGACCGCTATCAGCCCCAGCATTTT. Its protein is CASSPDRYQPQHF.

The chain has TRBV27 and TRBJ1-4; D gene unclear. The CDR3 runs 14 residues. Trimming shortened V by 6 bases and J by 0 bases, and 8 bases separated the two germline ends. From germline, CDR1 is MNHEY and CDR2 SMNVEV (reference sequence). Written as DNA, the CDR3 is TGTGCCAGCAGCCTGAAGACAACTAATGAAAAACTGTTTTTT. Its protein product is CASSLKTTNEKLFF. Filled out from reference TRBV27 and TRBJ1-4, the complete variable domain reads EAQVTQNPRYLITVTGKKLTVTCSQNMNHEYMSWYRQDPGLGLRQIYYSMNVEVTDKGDVPEGYKVSRKEKRNFPLILESPSPNQTSLYFCASSLKTTNEKLFFGSGTQLSVL.

The chain carries TRBV12-3 or TRBV12-4 and TRBJ2-5; no reliable D call. The length of the CDR3 is 12 residues. The ends were cut back, 3 bases at V and 1 base at J, with 3 bases in the middle. CDR3 residues: CASSFSQETQYF. In DNA form, the CDR3 reads TGTGCCAGCAGTTTCAGCCAAGAGACCCAGTACTTC.

This chain links TRBV11-3 with TRBJ2-7; no reliable D call. This CDR3 region has 15 residues. Germline V gene data show CDR1 as SGHNT and CDR2 as YENEEA. Between the trimmed V and J ends, which lost 0 bases and 0 bases, there was a span of 9 bases. DNA of the CDR3: TGTGCCAGCAGCTTAGAGGCAGGTCCCTCCTACGAGCAGTACTTC. It specifies CASSLEAGPSYEQYF.

This clone came up once. The chain links TRBV4-1 to TRBJ2-7; D is possibly TRBD2 (6 bases). V was shortened by 1 base and J by 5 bases, with 12 bases between the two germline ends. The germline CDR1 and CDR2 sequences are MGHRA and YSYEKL. The CDR3 totals 14 residues. The CDR3 region is CASSQGAGRHEQYF. The CDR3 region has the DNA TGCGCCAGCAGCCAAGGGGCGGGGCGCCACGAGCAGTACTTC.

V and J are TRBV12-3 or TRBV12-4 and TRBJ1-5; D gene uncertain. V lost 6 bases and J 5 bases, leaving 11 bases between the germline ends. The CDR3 loop spans 13 amino acids. This CDR3 reads CASSRTEDQPQHF. The CDR3 nucleotides read TGTGCCAGCAGCAGAACAGAGGATCAGCCCCAGCATTTT.

This clone occurred a few times. This chain links TRBV6-5 with TRBJ2-7, with a possible D match to TRBD1 (6 bases). The V gene's germline CDR1 is MNHEY and CDR2 SVGAGI. CDR3 length: 14 amino acids. V dropped 2 bases and J dropped 5 bases, with 13 bases sitting between them. The CDR3 nucleotides read TGTGCCAGCAGTTACCTGGGGGCTGCGGACGAGCAGTACTTC. Translation gives CASSYLGAADEQYF.